This TCR beta chain was sequenced in a study of blood T cell repertoires in COVID-19. On the study more broadly: Material from acute and convalescent COVID-19 was sourced from the United States, Italy and Spain. PBMCs, B-cell-depleted T cells, or T cells provided the cDNA or gDNA that made up the material.

The age range of participants was about 18 to 89 years, with residence in under 25 US areas. This CDR3 has 15 amino acids. Germline lookup yields CDR1 SGHVS and CDR2 FQNEAQ. Trimming removed 4 bases at V and 2 bases at J, with 15 bases between. Sequencing used immunoSEQ multiplex PCR; TCRdb keeps in-frame clones, though not all of them. The table records 230,000 or so clones, 75% to 90% of them present only once. The receptor's source is a woman aged 40 to 50 with acute COVID-19. Specimen: PBMCs or T cells enriched from blood (not recorded which). The chain links TRBV7-8 to TRBJ2-7, with a tentative D call TRBD2 (5 bases). DNA for the CDR3: TGTGCCAGCAGCTCTAGCCACCTTATGGCCTACGAGCAGTACTTC. The encoded protein is CASSSSHLMAYEQYF.